The present entry profiles one T cell receptor (beta chain) with its context. The data originate from a study of blood T cell repertoires in COVID-19. The wider study: COVID-19 samples collected from the United States, Italy and Spain covered acute and convalescent phases. T cells, B-cell-depleted T cells, or PBMCs provided the cDNA or gDNA that served as material.

As originally analysed: From reference gene primer amplification, estimates of nucleated cell counts were derived. Some clones are missing from TCRdb's copy, which holds only in-frame ones; the method was immunoSEQ multiplex PCR. Clone size and the V and J calls come from that table; the DNA yielded D and trimming. This table holds over 60,000 clones, around 86% found once. Per the germline V gene, CDR1 is MDHEN and CDR2 is SYDVKM. Trimming left V 3 bases short and J 3 bases short, with 9 bases between. CDR3 length: 14 residues. The rearrangement links TRBV28 to TRBJ1-5; no definite D call. The receptor comes from a man aged 70 or older with active or convalescent COVID-19. The sample was peripheral blood. The CDR3 DNA follows: TGTGCCAGCAGTTTCCCCGGTTTCAATCAGCCCCAGCATTTT. This encodes CASSFPGFNQPQHF.